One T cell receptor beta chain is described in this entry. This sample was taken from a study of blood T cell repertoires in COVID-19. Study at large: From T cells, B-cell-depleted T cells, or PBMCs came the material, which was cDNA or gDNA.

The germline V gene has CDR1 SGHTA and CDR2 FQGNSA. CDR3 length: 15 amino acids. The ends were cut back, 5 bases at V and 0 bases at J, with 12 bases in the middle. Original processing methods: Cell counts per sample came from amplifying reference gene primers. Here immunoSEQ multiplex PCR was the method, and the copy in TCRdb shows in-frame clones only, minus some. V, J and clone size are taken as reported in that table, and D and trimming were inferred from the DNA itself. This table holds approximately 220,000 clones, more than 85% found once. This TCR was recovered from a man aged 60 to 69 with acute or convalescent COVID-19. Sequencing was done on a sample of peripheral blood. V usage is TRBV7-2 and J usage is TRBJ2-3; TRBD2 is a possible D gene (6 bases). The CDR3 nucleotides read TGTGCCAGCAGCCCCTCCGGGGGAAGCACAGATACGCAGTATTTT. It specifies CASSPSGGSTDTQYF. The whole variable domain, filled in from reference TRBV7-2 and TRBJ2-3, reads GAGVSQSPSNKVTEKGKDVELRCDPISGHTALYWYRQSLGQGLEFLIYFQGNSAPDKSGLPSDRFSAERTGGSVSTLTIQRTQQEDSAVYLCASSPSGGSTDTQYFGPGTRLTVL.